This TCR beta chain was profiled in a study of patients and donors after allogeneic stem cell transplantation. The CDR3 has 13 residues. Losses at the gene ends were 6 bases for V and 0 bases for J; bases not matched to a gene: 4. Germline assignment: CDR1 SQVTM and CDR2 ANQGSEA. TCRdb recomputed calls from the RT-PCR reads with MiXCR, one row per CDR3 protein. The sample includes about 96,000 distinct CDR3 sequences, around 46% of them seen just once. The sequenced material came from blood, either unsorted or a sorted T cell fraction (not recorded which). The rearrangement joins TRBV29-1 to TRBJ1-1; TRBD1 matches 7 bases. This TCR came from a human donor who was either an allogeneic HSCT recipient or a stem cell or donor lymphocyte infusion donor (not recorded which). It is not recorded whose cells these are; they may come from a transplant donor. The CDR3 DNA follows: TGCAGCGTGGTGGGACAGTTGAACACTGAAGCTTTCTTT. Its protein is CSVVGQLNTEAFF.